These T cell receptor beta chains were read from a single sample in a study of human thymus T cells. Profiled with immunoSEQ multiplex PCR; TCRdb holds only in-frame clones, not every one. The sample lists around 130,000 clones; around 94% were seen once. Sequenced material: thymus tissue. The receptors shown here come from a boy under three years old with a congenital heart defect but otherwise immunologically healthy. The conserved cysteine and the conserved F or W are not part of the CDR3 here. D genes are given only for firm matches. Expanded clones get a size class; other rows say once, few or many, or leave the size out.

v_call	d_call	clone_size	j_call	cdr3_length	cdr3_aa
TRBV2	TRBD1	.	TRBJ1-3	14	ASSEGGQGYGNTIY
TRBV10-3	TRBD2	.	TRBJ2-5	12	AIDSGGARETQY
TRBV4-2	.	.	TRBJ2-3	12	ASRGGELTDTQY
TRBV6-5	.	once	TRBJ1-1	11	ASSPGRGAEAF
TRBV6-5	TRBD1	.	TRBJ1-4	9	ASSDRAPLF
TRBV5-6	TRBD1	.	TRBJ1-2	13	ASSLTGTGDYGYT
TRBV30	.	.	TRBJ2-5	13	AWIPGPYGPGAQY
TRBV27	TRBD1	.	TRBJ1-1	13	ASSRGQGEDTEAF
TRBV5-1	TRBD1	.	TRBJ2-7	13	ASSHTGDWLEEQY
TRBV4-1	TRBD1	.	TRBJ1-2	13	ASSRGQGGKSGYT
TRBV27	TRBD2	.	TRBJ2-7	14	ASSPNGRGGIWEQY
TRBV5-6	.	.	TRBJ2-7	11	ASSLYSSYEQY
TRBV11-2	TRBD2	.	TRBJ2-1	16	ASSLVRSGRSSYNEQF
TRBV30	.	.	TRBJ2-7	12	AWSVLRGGDEQY
TRBV6-1	.	.	TRBJ1-1	14	ASSEREEHWNTEAF
TRBV11-2	.	.	TRBJ1-1	10	ASSSDVGQAF
TRBV5-6	TRBD1	.	TRBJ1-2	13	ASSLAGTEDYGYT
TRBV21-1	.	.	TRBJ2-5	9	ASSKGGQQY
TRBV18	TRBD1	once	TRBJ2-2	12	ASSRDRGTGELF
TRBV27	TRBD1	once	TRBJ1-1	12	ASLRGGLNTEAF
TRBV25-1	.	.	TRBJ1-2	10	ASSPPEGGYT
TRBV4-3	.	.	TRBJ2-2	13	ASSQDLERDGELF
TRBV27	.	.	TRBJ1-1	14	ASSLSPLGLGTEAF
TRBV5-6	.	.	TRBJ1-3	12	ASSPGSAGNTIY
TRBV28	TRBD2	once	TRBJ2-7	14	ASTGGGTSRQNEQY
TRBV10-3	.	.	TRBJ2-2	15	AISESSTGARSGELF
TRBV27	.	.	TRBJ1-2	12	ASSSTGGPGGYT
TRBV5-1	.	.	TRBJ2-6	13	ASSLGGAGANVLT
TRBV4-2	TRBD1	.	TRBJ2-3	15	ASSQGDRGPATDTQY
TRBV30	.	.	TRBJ1-2	11	AWSLRGGYGYT
TRBV6-1	.	.	TRBJ1-3	12	ASSEQQIGNTIY
TRBV7-2	.	.	TRBJ1-2	17	ASSLEGGEIALSNYGYT
TRBV9	.	.	TRBJ1-1	11	ASSQGSGFEAF
TRBV9	TRBD1	few	TRBJ1-2	11	ASSRQGAFGYT
TRBV14	TRBD1	.	TRBJ1-1	14	ASSHGQGRMNTEAF
TRBV7-2	TRBD1	once	TRBJ2-7	14	ASSNRQGTPSYEQY
TRBV30	.	.	TRBJ1-6	12	AWSVLEDNSPLH
TRBV9	.	.	TRBJ2-7	13	ASSLSGSGSYEQY
TRBV2	.	.	TRBJ2-7	13	ASSESLVSVREQY
TRBV10-3	.	.	TRBJ2-3	13	AISDRAGSTDTQY
TRBV4-3	TRBD2	.	TRBJ2-7	14	ASSQDRTSGGYEQY
TRBV5-8	TRBD1	.	TRBJ1-2	14	ASSLVWQGAGYGYT
TRBV9	TRBD1	.	TRBJ1-2	14	ASSLPRGQGRAGYT
TRBV19	.	.	TRBJ2-3	11	ATMQGEEDTQY
TRBV6-9	.	.	TRBJ1-1	13	ASSYCGVWNTEAF